A selection of T cell receptor beta chains follows, all from one sample in a study of T cells in Graves' hyperthyroidism and ophthalmopathy. TCRdb itself ran the multiplex PCR reads through MiXCR, one entry per CDR3 protein. The data contain hundreds of thousands of distinct CDR3 sequences, 38% of them singletons. The source material was blood. The receptors here all came from a man younger than 35 with Graves' hyperthyroidism. CDR3s include the opening cysteine and the closing phenylalanine or tryptophan. Fields, in order: J gene, V gene, clone size, D gene, CDR3 protein, CDR3 DNA. A D gene is named only where the DNA matches it firmly. Size tells how often a clone was seen (once, few, many) or the class of an expanded clone, and some rows leave it out.

TRBJ1-2	TRBV2	once	-	CATNPEEGYGYTF	TGTGCCACCAATCCCGAGGAGGGCTATGGCTACACCTTC
TRBJ1-1	TRBV10-2	-	-	CASSESTSAFF	TGCGCCAGCAGTGAGTCGACATCGGCTTTCTTT
TRBJ2-1	TRBV18	-	TRBD1	CASIPQGESSYNEQFF	TGTGCCAGCATCCCACAGGGGGAGAGCTCCTACAATGAGCAGTTCTTC
TRBJ1-2	TRBV10-3	-	TRBD1	CASSTYRGPLYGYTF	TGTGCCAGCAGCACCTACAGGGGGCCCCTTTATGGCTACACCTTC
TRBJ1-1	TRBV19	-	TRBD1	CASSKDRGFTEAFF	TGTGCCAGTAGTAAGGACAGGGGGTTCACTGAAGCTTTCTTT
TRBJ2-7	TRBV12-1	-	-	CASSYPYEQYF	TGTGCCAGCAGCTACCCATACGAGCAGTACTTC
TRBJ1-1	TRBV9	-	TRBD1	CASSARGGDTEAFF	TGTGCCAGCAGTGCTAGAGGGGGCGACACTGAAGCTTTCTTT
TRBJ1-5	TRBV7-2	-	-	CASSPLTGTYSNQPQHF	TGTGCCAGCAGCCCACTTACCGGGACCTATAGCAATCAGCCCCAGCATTTT
TRBJ2-1	TRBV25-1	few	-	CASSAGEQFF	TGTGCCAGCAGTGCGGGGGAGCAGTTCTTC
TRBJ1-6	TRBV6-6	many	-	CASRSTGSPLHF	TGTGCCAGCAGGAGCACAGGTTCACCCCTCCACTTT
TRBJ1-5	TRBV12-3/TRBV12-4	few	TRBD1	CASSSRDREQPQHF	TGTGCCAGCAGTTCCCGGGACAGGGAACAGCCCCAGCATTTT
TRBJ1-1	TRBV6-4	many	TRBD1	CASSWADRGNTEAFF	TGTGCCAGCAGTTGGGCCGACAGGGGGAACACTGAAGCTTTCTTT
TRBJ1-1	TRBV5-8	few	-	CASSLEGGIAEAFF	TGTGCCAGCAGCTTGGAGGGGGGTATCGCTGAAGCTTTCTTT
TRBJ1-1	TRBV4-3	-	-	CASSQEGLANTEAFF	TGCGCCAGCAGCCAAGAAGGGCTGGCCAACACTGAAGCTTTCTTT
TRBJ1-5	TRBV10-3	-	TRBD1	CASSLRGTGLRNNQPQHF	TGTGCCAGCAGTCTCCGCGGGACAGGGCTTCGGAACAATCAGCCCCAGCATTTT
TRBJ1-2	TRBV5-1	few	-	CASSLAGADGYTF	TGCGCCAGCAGCTTGGCCGGAGCGGATGGCTACACCTTC
TRBJ1-1	TRBV2	many	-	CASSEGDGTEAFF	TGTGCCAGCAGTGAAGGGGATGGCACTGAAGCTTTCTTT
TRBJ2-7	TRBV6-5	-	TRBD2	CASSTRGSGKLSYEQYF	TGTGCCAGCAGCACCCGTGGTAGCGGGAAGCTATCCTACGAGCAGTACTTC
TRBJ1-1	TRBV6-6	many	-	CASSQGQRVIF	TGTGCCAGCAGTCAAGGACAAAGGGTGATCTTT
TRBJ1-2	TRBV7-8	-	TRBD1	CASSVGWDRNYGYTF	TGTGCCAGCAGCGTCGGGTGGGACAGAAACTATGGCTACACCTTC
TRBJ2-5	TRBV10-3	-	-	CAIRQIGEETQYF	TGTGCCATCAGACAGATCGGAGAAGAGACCCAGTACTTC
TRBJ1-6	TRBV15	-	-	CATSRDPPNSPLHF	TGTGCCACCAGCAGAGACCCGCCGAATTCGCCCCTCCACTTT
TRBJ2-2	TRBV5-1	-	TRBD1	CASSLDGQGPTGELFF	TGCGCCAGCAGCTTGGACGGACAGGGGCCAACCGGGGAGCTGTTTTTT
TRBJ2-6	TRBV7-9	many	-	CASPGQFHFGANVLTF	TGTGCCAGCCCGGGGCAGTTCCACTTTGGGGCCAACGTCCTGACTTTC
TRBJ1-2	TRBV20-1	-	TRBD1	CSAAGTGSGYTF	TGCAGTGCGGCCGGGACAGGGAGTGGCTACACCTTC
TRBJ2-2	TRBV12-3/TRBV12-4	-	TRBD2	CASRRERDTGELFF	TGTGCCAGCAGGCGGGAGAGGGACACCGGGGAGCTGTTTTTT
TRBJ2-7	TRBV6-5	few	-	CASSYGGRAYEQYF	TGTGCCAGCAGTTATGGTGGCAGGGCCTACGAGCAGTACTTC
TRBJ2-7	TRBV2	-	-	CASRLRDTLTYEQYF	TGTGCCAGCAGACTCCGGGACACCCTAACCTACGAGCAGTACTTC
TRBJ2-3	TRBV24-1	-	TRBD2	CATSARAGDADTQYF	TGTGCCACCAGTGCGCGCGCGGGAGATGCAGATACGCAGTATTTT
TRBJ1-1	TRBV12-3/TRBV12-4	few	-	CAVSKTGNTEAFF	TGTGCCGTATCAAAAACAGGGAACACTGAAGCTTTCTTT